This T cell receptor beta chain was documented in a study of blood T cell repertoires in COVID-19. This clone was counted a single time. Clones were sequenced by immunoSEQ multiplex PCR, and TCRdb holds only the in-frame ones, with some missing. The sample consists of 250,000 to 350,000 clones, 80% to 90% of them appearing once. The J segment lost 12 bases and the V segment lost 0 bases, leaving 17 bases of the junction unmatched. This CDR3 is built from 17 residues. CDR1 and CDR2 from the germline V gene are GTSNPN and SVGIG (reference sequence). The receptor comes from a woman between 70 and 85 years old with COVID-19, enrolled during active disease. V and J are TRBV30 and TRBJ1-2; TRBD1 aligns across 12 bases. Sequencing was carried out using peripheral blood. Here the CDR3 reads CAWSVWGTGGFVSGHTF. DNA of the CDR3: TGTGCCTGGAGTGTATGGGGGACAGGGGGCTTCGTATCGGGGCACACCTTC.